This T cell receptor (beta chain) was sequenced during a study of cytomegalovirus exposure and HLA in healthy donors. General study results and limits: It was assumed in the presence/absence analyses that sequencing depth was roughly uniform across donors. Later analysis found that TCR beta chains associated with HLA were more clonally expanded than other, equally common chains.

60 Vbeta and 13 Jbeta primers were used in PCR. Clones were sequenced by immunoSEQ multiplex PCR, and TCRdb holds only the in-frame ones, with some missing. The table has about 140,000 clones, around 10% seen once. A word on this clone: Its antigen is currently unknown. Other nucleotide sequences from this sample produce the same CDR3.

The sequenced sample was PBMCs. The receptor comes from a male donor in good health and CMV-seronegative.

CDR3 bases: TGTGCCAGCAGCCCAACGTCGGACAGGGTAATGAACACTGAAGCTTTCTTT. The encoded protein is CASSPTSDRVMNTEAFF. The V gene is TRBV11-2, the J gene TRBJ1-1, with 8 bases matching TRBD1. V was pared by 5 bases and J by 0 bases, with 11 bases of the junction left unmatched. CDR3 length equals 17 residues. Germline V gives CDR1 SGHAT, CDR2 FQNNGV.